A single sample is the source of the 30 T cell receptor beta chains below, sequenced in a study of blood T cells in healthy people across ages. PCR was performed a second time for roughly 7 to 12 cycles using a sample-barcoded 5' primer and a J-beta primer mix. TCRdb independently ran MiXCR on the 5' RACE reads; one entry per CDR3 protein. The data show roughly 1,700,000 distinct CDR3 sequences, approximately 30% seen once. The sequenced sample was blood. Receptor source: a woman in her 30s in good health.

The DNA for the CDR3 is TGTGCCAGCAGTGAATATAGTGTTCGAGGAAACACCATATATTTT. Protein product: CASSEYSVRGNTIYF. The chain is built from TRBV25-1 and TRBJ1-3; D is unclear. The V end lost 0 bases, the J end lost 4 bases, and 10 bases lay between the germline ends. Germline lookup yields CDR1 MGHDK and CDR2 SYGVNS. This CDR3 region has 15 residues.

The chain links TRBV11-1 to TRBJ2-4; D not certain. Trimming took 4 bases from V and 3 from J, leaving 10 bases between them. Germline V gene data show CDR1 as SGHAT and CDR2 as FQDESV (reference sequence). The CDR3 contains 14 residues. CDR3: CASSSRVVKNIQYF. CDR3 coding DNA: TGTGCCAGCAGCTCCCGGGTGGTCAAAAACATTCAGTACTTC.

This clonotype was seen more than once but under ten times. CDR3 sequence reads: CASSPYGETQYF. The CDR3 DNA reads TGTGCCAGCAGTCCCTACGGAGAGACCCAGTACTTC. This chain uses TRBV6-2 or TRBV6-3 with TRBJ2-5; no firm D call. The CDR3 contains 12 residues. The germline CDR1 and CDR2 sequences are MNHEY and SVGEGT. Trimming pared 5 bases from V and 4 bases from J, leaving 8 bases between.

The table lists this clonotype with a few counts. V is TRBV7-9 and J is TRBJ2-4; D may be TRBD2 (6 bases). The CDR3 totals 12 residues. CDR1 is SEHNR and CDR2 is FQNEAQ in the germline V gene (reference sequence). Deletions cut 0 bases from V and 13 bases from J, with 10 bases between. DNA for the CDR3: TGTGCCAGCAGCTTAGCAGGGGAGGAGCAGTACTTC. It yields the protein CASSLAGEEQYF.

Comment on this clonotype: Given a much more abundant clone one base away, this may be a read error. V and J are TRBV12-3 or TRBV12-4 and TRBJ2-5; D gene unclear. The CDR3 is 14 amino acids. The CDR3 coding sequence is TGTGCCAGCAGGTTAGGAAGGAACCAAGAGACCCAGTACTTC. This codes for CASRLGRNQETQYF.

V is TRBV9 and J is TRBJ1-1, with 7 bases lining up with TRBD1. The CDR3 runs 14 residues. V dropped 3 bases and J dropped 1; count of bases not matched to a gene: 3. Per the germline V gene, CDR1 is SGDLS and CDR2 is YYNGEE. CDR3 amino acids: CASSATGENTEAFF. For the CDR3, the DNA is TGTGCCAGCAGCGCAACAGGGGAGAACACTGAAGCTTTCTTT.

The chain employs TRBV12-3 or TRBV12-4 and TRBJ2-5, with 12 bases fitting TRBD2. V shed 5 bases, J shed 4 bases, and the junction held 5 bases outside the gene matches. The CDR3 runs 15 residues. CDR3 region: CASSRLAGDVETQYF. CDR3 sequence (DNA): TGTGCCAGCAGTCGACTAGCGGGAGACGTAGAGACCCAGTACTTC.

The CDR3 spells CASRSWAAGNYGYTF. CDR3 nucleotides: TGTGCCAGTAGAAGCTGGGCGGCAGGGAACTATGGCTACACCTTC. The J gene is TRBJ1-2, the V gene TRBV19; D perhaps matches TRBD1 (5 bases). This CDR3 is built from 15 residues. Trimming stripped 6 bases from V and 2 bases from J, with 16 bases between. Germline loops: CDR1 LNHDA, CDR2 SQIVND (reference sequence).

The chain employs TRBV7-3 and TRBJ1-1, with no clear D. V dropped 4 bases and J dropped 2 bases, with 11 bases sitting between them. CDR1 is SGHTA, CDR2 FQGTGA, per germline. The CDR3 has 14 residues. The CDR3 sequence is CASSSRVFNTEAFF. The CDR3 DNA is TGTGCCAGCAGCTCCCGGGTCTTTAACACTGAAGCTTTCTTT.

This clonotype appeared a few times. This rearrangement joins TRBV29-1 to TRBJ2-7; D is perhaps TRBD1 or TRBD2 (5 bases each). Germline V CDR1 and CDR2: SQVTM, ANQGSEA. V lost 1 base, J lost 2 bases, and 12 bases lay in between. This CDR3 has 14 amino acids. This chain's CDR3 is CSVEARGRAYEQYF. The CDR3 coding sequence is TGCAGCGTTGAAGCCCGGGGCCGAGCCTACGAGCAGTACTTC.

Details on this clonotype: Mismatch with germline at one junction end may stem from a read error. The V and J genes are TRBV7-9 and TRBJ2-1; 7 bases line up with TRBD2. Looked up from germline, CDR1 is SEHNR and CDR2 is FQNEAQ (reference sequence). The CDR3 is 15 amino acids. The CDR3 spells CAGSQMGGPINEQFF. In DNA, the CDR3 is TGTGCCGGCAGCCAGATGGGAGGGCCCATCAATGAGCAGTTCTTC.

The V and J genes are TRBV4-3 and TRBJ1-1; no firm D call. CDR1 is LGHNA, CDR2 YSLEER, per germline. V lost 0 bases and J lost 0, with 8 bases in between. The CDR3 consists of 15 residues. The CDR3: CASSQEWLMNTEAFF. The CDR3 DNA sequence: TGCGCCAGCAGCCAAGAATGGCTGATGAACACTGAAGCTTTCTTT.

The V gene is TRBV14, the J gene TRBJ2-2; D possibly corresponds to TRBD1 (5 bases). Per germline, CDR1 SGHDN and CDR2 FVKESK. The germline V and J ends were trimmed by 3 bases and 6 bases, with 11 bases remaining between them. The CDR3 has 14 residues. CDR3 region: CASSHQGVAGELFF. In nucleotides, the CDR3 is TGTGCCAGCAGCCACCAAGGGGTCGCCGGGGAGCTGTTTTTT.

There are many counts of this clonotype. The chain carries TRBV5-1 and TRBJ2-1; maybe TRBD2 (5 bases). From germline, CDR1 is SGHRS and CDR2 YFSETQ. Trimming pared 0 bases from V and 6 bases from J, leaving 10 bases between. The CDR3 runs 14 residues. CDR3 bases: TGCGCCAGCAGCTTGGCGGGGATAGGCAATGAGCAGTTCTTC. It encodes CASSLAGIGNEQFF.

This chain connects TRBV11-2 to TRBJ2-3; TRBD2 matches 11 bases. CDR1 and CDR2 from the germline V gene are SGHAT and FQNNGV. The CDR3 is 18 amino acids. V trimming: 1 base; J trimming: 2 bases; junction bases outside the gene matches: 8. In nucleotides, the CDR3 is TGTGCCAGCAGCTTAGCACTACCGGGACTAGCGGCCACAGATACGCAGTATTTT. Its translation: CASSLALPGLAATDTQYF.

The chain carries TRBV9 and TRBJ2-3; 8 bases match TRBD1. Germline lookup yields CDR1 SGDLS and CDR2 YYNGEE. Germline trimming cut 7 bases from V and 2 bases from J; bases unmatched to any gene: 6. CDR3 size: 14 residues. CDR3: CASAGDRSTDTQYF. The CDR3 nucleotides read TGTGCCAGCGCCGGGGACAGGTCCACAGATACGCAGTATTTT.

The chain is built from TRBV7-3 and TRBJ2-3; possible D gene TRBD2, 6 bases. This CDR3 is 12 amino acids long. Germline CDR1 SGHTA, CDR2 FQGTGA. V dropped 6 bases and J dropped 9 bases, with 13 bases sitting between them. The CDR3 nucleotides read TGTGCCAGCAGTTCCGGCCGGGGGACGCAGTATTTT. It encodes CASSSGRGTQYF. Full variable domain (remainder filled in from reference TRBV7-3 and TRBJ2-3): GAGVSQTPSNKVTEKGKYVELRCDPISGHTALYWYRQSLGQGPEFLIYFQGTGAADDSGLPNDRFFAVRPEGSVSTLKIQRTERGDSAVYLCASSSGRGTQYFGPGTRLTVL.

V and J are TRBV7-9 and TRBJ1-5; no definite D call. V shed 3 bases and J shed 9 bases, with 9 bases lying between them. The CDR3 totals 12 residues. Germline assignment: CDR1 SEHNR and CDR2 FQNEAQ (reference sequence). The CDR3 nucleotides are TGTGCCAGCAGCTTTGGCGGCTCGCCCCAGCATTTT. It translates to CASSFGGSPQHF.

This clonotype was counted many times. The rearrangement joins TRBV5-1 to TRBJ2-5; 9 bases fit TRBD1. The CDR3 consists of 16 residues. The V segment lost 3 bases and the J segment 5 bases; nucleotides outside the gene matches: 11. CDR1 and CDR2 from the germline V gene are SGHRS and YFSETQ. The CDR3 region is CASSWYGTGGRETQYF. In DNA, the CDR3 is TGCGCCAGCAGCTGGTATGGTACAGGGGGCCGTGAGACCCAGTACTTC. The variable domain in full, completed from reference TRBV5-1 and TRBJ2-5, reads KAGVTQTPRYLIKTRGQQVTLSCSPISGHRSVSWYQQTPGQGLQFLFEYFSETQRNKGNFPGRFSGRQFSNSRSEMNVSTLELGDSALYLCASSWYGTGGRETQYFGPGTRLLVL.

This clonotype was seen at least ten times. V and J are TRBV5-6 and TRBJ2-5; 10 bases fit TRBD2. After removal of 3 bases from V and 5 bases from J, the junction contained 7 bases not matched to a gene. The length of the CDR3 is 15 residues. Per the germline V gene, CDR1 is SGHDT and CDR2 is YYEEEE. CDR3 loop: CASSYLAGASETQYF. CDR3 in DNA: TGTGCCAGCAGCTACCTAGCGGGGGCGAGCGAGACCCAGTACTTC.

This chain joins TRBV29-1 and TRBJ2-7; TRBD2 is a possible D gene (6 bases). CDR3 length: 13 residues. V lost 8 bases to trimming and J lost 4 bases, with 18 bases between them. In germline, CDR1 is SQVTM, CDR2 ANQGSEA. Here the CDR3 reads CSTIYDGGYEQYF. CDR3 coding DNA: TGCAGCACTATTTATGACGGGGGATACGAGCAGTACTTC.

For this clonotype: Germline is not matched at one junction end, which may reflect a read error. The chain has TRBV2 and TRBJ2-6; TRBD1 matches at 9 bases. Germline-derived CDR1 and CDR2 are SNHLY and FYNNEI. The CDR3 covers 17 residues. The CDR3 DNA is TGTGCCAGCAGTCCCCTACAGGGGGCTGAAGGGGTCAACGTCCTGACTTTC. Its protein product is CASSPLQGAEGVNVLTF.

The genes are TRBV12-3 or TRBV12-4 and TRBJ2-5; D unclear. V lost 2 bases and J lost 5, with 9 bases in between. This CDR3 contains 13 residues. The CDR3 DNA sequence: TGTGCCAGCAGTTTATGGCTGGCGGAGACCCAGTACTTC. Protein sequence: CASSLWLAETQYF.

This sequence joins TRBV29-1 and TRBJ1-4; D remains ambiguous. V lost 4 bases to trimming and J lost 7 bases, with 13 bases between them. CDR3 length equals 13 residues. Germline CDR1 and CDR2: SQVTM and ANQGSEA. The CDR3 nucleotides are TGCAGCGTTGTGCGGGGAATCGGTGAAAAACTGTTTTTT. Encoded protein: CSVVRGIGEKLFF.

The chain uses TRBV10-3 and TRBJ2-3; D gene uncertain. Germline lookup yields CDR1 ENHRY and CDR2 SYGVKD. Trimming removed 0 bases at V and 0 bases at J, with 13 bases between. There are 17 residues in the CDR3. CDR3 DNA: TGTGCCATCAGTGAGTCTATGGCAGATGGAAGCACAGATACGCAGTATTTT. Translation gives CAISESMADGSTDTQYF.

This clonotype was seen a few times. The chain has TRBV9 and TRBJ1-5; D unclear. Germline loops: CDR1 SGDLS, CDR2 YYNGEE. Trimming cost V 4 bases and J 3 bases, with 14 bases left between them. The CDR3 runs to 15 residues. Written as DNA, the CDR3 is TGTGCCAGCAGCCAAGGACTGATGGACAATCAGCCCCAGCATTTT. Protein: CASSQGLMDNQPQHF.

In its sample, this clonotype was seen many times. The chain couples TRBV9 to TRBJ2-3, with D possibly matching TRBD2 (5 bases). Trimming took off 4 bases at V and 0 bases at J, with 9 bases between the two ends. CDR1 and CDR2 from the germline V gene are SGDLS and YYNGEE. There are 14 residues in the CDR3. The CDR3 loop reads CASSTRTSTDTQYF. The CDR3 nucleotides read TGTGCCAGCAGCACTCGGACTAGCACAGATACGCAGTATTTT.

The rearrangement joins TRBV12-3 or TRBV12-4 to TRBJ1-5; maybe TRBD1 (6 bases). The CDR3 consists of 18 residues. Trimming cost V 5 bases and J 3 bases, with 23 bases left between them. The CDR3 region is CASSRGGSGMGLNQPQHF. CDR3 in DNA: TGTGCCAGCAGTCGAGGGGGGTCAGGGATGGGCCTCAATCAGCCCCAGCATTTT.

This clonotype was detected many times. The chain combines TRBV5-1 with TRBJ1-5, with D possibly TRBD1 on 5 matching bases. The CDR3 contains 15 residues. The V gene's germline CDR1 is SGHRS and CDR2 YFSETQ. V lost 4 bases and J lost 5, with 16 bases in between. The CDR3 here is CASSARAGSDQPQHF. CDR3 sequence (DNA): TGCGCCAGCAGCGCGAGAGCAGGGTCGGATCAGCCCCAGCATTTT.

This clonotype was detected once. The chain combines TRBV27 with TRBJ2-1, with 9 bases fitting TRBD2. The V segment lost 4 bases and the J segment 4 bases; nucleotides outside the gene matches: 2. The CDR3 spans 14 residues. Germline CDR1 and CDR2: MNHEY and SMNVEV (reference sequence). CDR3 sequence reads: CASSSSGEYNEQFF. DNA for the CDR3: TGTGCCAGCAGTTCTAGCGGGGAGTACAATGAGCAGTTCTTC.